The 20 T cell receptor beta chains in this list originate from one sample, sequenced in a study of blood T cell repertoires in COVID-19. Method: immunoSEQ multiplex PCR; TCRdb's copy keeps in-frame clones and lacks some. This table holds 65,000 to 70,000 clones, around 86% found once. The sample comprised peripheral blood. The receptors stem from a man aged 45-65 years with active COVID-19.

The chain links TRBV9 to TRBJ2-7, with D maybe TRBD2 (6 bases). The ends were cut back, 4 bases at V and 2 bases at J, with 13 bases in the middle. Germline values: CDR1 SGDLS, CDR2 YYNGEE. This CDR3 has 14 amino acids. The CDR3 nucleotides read TGTGCCAGCAGCCCCGGGACTGGCCCCTACGAGCAGTACTTC. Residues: CASSPGTGPYEQYF. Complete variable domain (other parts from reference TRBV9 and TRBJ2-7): DSGVTQTPKHLITATGQRVTLRCSPRSGDLSVYWYQQSLDQGLQFLIQYYNGEERAKGNILERFSAQQFPDLHSELNLSSLELGDSALYFCASSPGTGPYEQYFGPGTRLTVT.

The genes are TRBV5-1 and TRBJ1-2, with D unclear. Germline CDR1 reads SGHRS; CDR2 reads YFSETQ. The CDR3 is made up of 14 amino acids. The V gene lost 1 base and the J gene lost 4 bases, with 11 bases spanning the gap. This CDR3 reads CASSLSEGSYGYTF. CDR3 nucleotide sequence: TGCGCCAGCAGCTTGAGTGAAGGGAGCTATGGCTACACCTTC.

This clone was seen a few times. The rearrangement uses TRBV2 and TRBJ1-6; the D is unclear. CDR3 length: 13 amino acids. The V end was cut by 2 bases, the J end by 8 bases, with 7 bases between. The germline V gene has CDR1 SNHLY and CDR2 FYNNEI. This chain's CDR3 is CASSESPYSPLHF. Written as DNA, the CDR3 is TGTGCCAGCAGTGAATCCCCGTATTCACCCCTCCACTTT.

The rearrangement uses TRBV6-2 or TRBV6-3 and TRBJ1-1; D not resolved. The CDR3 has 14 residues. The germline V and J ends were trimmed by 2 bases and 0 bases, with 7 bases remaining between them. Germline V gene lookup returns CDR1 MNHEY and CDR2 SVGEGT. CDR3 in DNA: TGTGCCAGCAGTTACCTCAGCGTGAACACTGAAGCTTTCTTT. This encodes CASSYLSVNTEAFF.

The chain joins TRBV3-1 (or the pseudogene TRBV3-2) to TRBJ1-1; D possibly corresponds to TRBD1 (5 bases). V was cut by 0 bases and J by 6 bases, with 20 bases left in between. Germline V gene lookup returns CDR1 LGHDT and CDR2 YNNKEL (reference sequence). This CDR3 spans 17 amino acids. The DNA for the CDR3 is TGTGCCAGCAGCCAAGATCGCTTTGGGACTCAGCCCGCTGAAGCTTTCTTT. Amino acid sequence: CASSQDRFGTQPAEAFF.

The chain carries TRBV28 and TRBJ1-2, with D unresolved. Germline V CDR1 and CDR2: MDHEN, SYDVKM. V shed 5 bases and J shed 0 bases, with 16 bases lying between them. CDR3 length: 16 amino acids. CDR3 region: CASSRPLAGTNYGYTF. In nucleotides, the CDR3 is TGTGCCAGCAGTCGGCCTCTGGCAGGCACTAACTATGGCTACACCTTC.

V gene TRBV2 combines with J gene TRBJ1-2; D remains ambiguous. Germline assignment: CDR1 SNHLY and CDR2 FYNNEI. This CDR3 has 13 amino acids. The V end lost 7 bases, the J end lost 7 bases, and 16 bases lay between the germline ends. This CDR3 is CASTPGGSAGYTF. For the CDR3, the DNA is TGTGCCAGCACTCCGGGAGGGTCTGCTGGCTACACCTTC.

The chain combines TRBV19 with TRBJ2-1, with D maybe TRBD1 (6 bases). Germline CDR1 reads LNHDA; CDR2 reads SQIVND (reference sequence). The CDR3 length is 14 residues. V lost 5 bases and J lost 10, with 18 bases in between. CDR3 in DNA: TGTGCCAGTAGTCAGGGGCCTTTCTCAGCCGAGCAGTTCTTC. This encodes CASSQGPFSAEQFF.

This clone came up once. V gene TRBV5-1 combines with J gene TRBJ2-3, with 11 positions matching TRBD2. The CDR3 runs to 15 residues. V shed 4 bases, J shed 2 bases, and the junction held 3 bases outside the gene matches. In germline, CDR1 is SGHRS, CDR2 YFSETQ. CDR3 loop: CASSLTSGVTDTQYF. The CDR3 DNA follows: TGCGCCAGCAGCCTGACTAGCGGGGTCACAGATACGCAGTATTTT.

Written as DNA, the CDR3 is TGTGCCAGCTCACCATCGGATGGGACACCTCAGCATTTT. This codes for CASSPSDGTPQHF. The genes are TRBV18 and TRBJ1-5, with a possible D match to TRBD1 (6 bases). The CDR3 length is 13 residues. Trimming removed 2 bases at V and 13 bases at J, with 15 bases between. From germline, CDR1 is KGHSH and CDR2 LQKENI.

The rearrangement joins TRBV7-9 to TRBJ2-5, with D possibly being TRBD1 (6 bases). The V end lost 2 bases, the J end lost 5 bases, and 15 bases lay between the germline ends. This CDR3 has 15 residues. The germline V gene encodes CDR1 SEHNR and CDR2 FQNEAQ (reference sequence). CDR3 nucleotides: TGTGCCAGCAGCTTACTTGCAGGGGTTTGGGAGACCCAGTACTTC. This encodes CASSLLAGVWETQYF.

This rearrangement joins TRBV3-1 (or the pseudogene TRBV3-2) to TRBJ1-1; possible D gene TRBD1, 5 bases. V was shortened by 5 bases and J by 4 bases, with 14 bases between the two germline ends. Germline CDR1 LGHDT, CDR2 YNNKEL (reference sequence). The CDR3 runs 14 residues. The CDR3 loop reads CASSAPGGITEAFF. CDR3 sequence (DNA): TGTGCCAGCAGCGCCCCGGGGGGGATCACTGAAGCTTTCTTT.

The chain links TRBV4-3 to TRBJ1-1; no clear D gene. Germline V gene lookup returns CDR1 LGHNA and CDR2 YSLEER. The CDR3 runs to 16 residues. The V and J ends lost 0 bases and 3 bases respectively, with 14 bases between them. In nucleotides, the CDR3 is TGCGCCAGCAGCCAAGAGGATCGACTTTCATACACTGAAGCTTTCTTT. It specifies CASSQEDRLSYTEAFF.

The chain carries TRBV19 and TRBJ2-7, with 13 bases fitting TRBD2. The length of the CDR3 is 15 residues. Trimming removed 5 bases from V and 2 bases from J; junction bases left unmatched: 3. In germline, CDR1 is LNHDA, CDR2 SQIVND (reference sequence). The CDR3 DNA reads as TGTGCCAGTAGTTTTGGGACTAGCGGGGCCTACGAGCAGTACTTC. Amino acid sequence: CASSFGTSGAYEQYF.

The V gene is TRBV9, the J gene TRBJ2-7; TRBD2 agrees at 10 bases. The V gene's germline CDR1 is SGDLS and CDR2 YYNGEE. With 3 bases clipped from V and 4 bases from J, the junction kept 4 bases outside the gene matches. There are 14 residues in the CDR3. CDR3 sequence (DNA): TGTGCCAGCAGCGCAGGACTAGCGGAGTACGAGCAGTACTTC. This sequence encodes CASSAGLAEYEQYF.

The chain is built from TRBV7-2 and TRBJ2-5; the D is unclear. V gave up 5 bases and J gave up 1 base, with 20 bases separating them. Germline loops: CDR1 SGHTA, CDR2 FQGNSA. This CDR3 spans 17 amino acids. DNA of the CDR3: TGTGCCAGCAGCAAATCGAGCTACAGCCACTCCCAAGAGACCCAGTACTTC. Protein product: CASSKSSYSHSQETQYF.

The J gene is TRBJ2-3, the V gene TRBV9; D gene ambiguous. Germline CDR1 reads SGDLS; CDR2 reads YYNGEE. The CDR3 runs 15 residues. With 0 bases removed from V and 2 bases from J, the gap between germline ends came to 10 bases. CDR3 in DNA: TGTGCCAGCAGCGTAGGGGTGGGCCTCACAGATACGCAGTATTTT. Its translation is CASSVGVGLTDTQYF.

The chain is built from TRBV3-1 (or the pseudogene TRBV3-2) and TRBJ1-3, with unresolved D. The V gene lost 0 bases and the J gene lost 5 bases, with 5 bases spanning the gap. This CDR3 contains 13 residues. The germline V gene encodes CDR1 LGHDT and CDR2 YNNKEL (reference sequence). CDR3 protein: CASSQDVRNTIYF. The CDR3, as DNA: TGTGCCAGCAGCCAAGACGTCCGAAACACCATATATTTT.

The CDR3 region has the DNA TGCGCCAGCAGCTTGCCTGAGAGTGAGACCCAGTACTTC. As protein: CASSLPESETQYF. The V gene is TRBV5-1, the J gene TRBJ2-5; D is unclear. Germline CDR1 SGHRS, CDR2 YFSETQ. The CDR3 length is 13 residues. V was trimmed by 1 base and J by 5 bases, leaving 9 bases between them.

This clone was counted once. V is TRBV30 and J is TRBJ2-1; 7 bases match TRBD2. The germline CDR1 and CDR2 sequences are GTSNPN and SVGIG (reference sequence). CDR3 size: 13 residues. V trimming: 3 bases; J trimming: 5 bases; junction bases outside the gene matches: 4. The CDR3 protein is CAWSGLVDNEQFF. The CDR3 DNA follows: TGTGCCTGGAGCGGACTAGTCGACAATGAGCAGTTCTTC.